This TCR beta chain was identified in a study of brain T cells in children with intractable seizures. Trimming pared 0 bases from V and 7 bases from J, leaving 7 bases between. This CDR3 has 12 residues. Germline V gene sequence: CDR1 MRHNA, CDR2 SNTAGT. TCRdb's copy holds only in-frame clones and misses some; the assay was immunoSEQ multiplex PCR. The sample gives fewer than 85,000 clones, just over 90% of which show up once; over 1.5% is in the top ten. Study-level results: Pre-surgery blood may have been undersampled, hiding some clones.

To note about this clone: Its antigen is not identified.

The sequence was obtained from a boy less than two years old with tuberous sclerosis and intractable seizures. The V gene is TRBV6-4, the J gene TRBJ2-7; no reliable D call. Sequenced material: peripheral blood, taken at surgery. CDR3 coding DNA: TGTGCCAGCAGTGACTCGATGAGGGAGCAGTACTTC. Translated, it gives CASSDSMREQYF.